These 10 T cell receptor beta chains were all obtained from the same sample, sequenced in a study of cytomegalovirus exposure and HLA in healthy donors. PCR was performed using 60 Vbeta and 13 Jbeta primers. Assay: immunoSEQ multiplex PCR; the TCRdb copy retains only in-frame clones and omits some. The table has about 160,000 clones, 75% to 90% seen once. The sequenced sample was PBMCs. The receptors were gathered from a woman aged 18-30 years in good health and CMV-seronegative.

This clone came up a few times. V is TRBV19 and J is TRBJ2-7; D gene unclear. This CDR3 has 14 residues. From germline, CDR1 is LNHDA and CDR2 SQIVND (reference sequence). V was pared by 3 bases and J by 7 bases, with 16 bases between. CDR3 residues: CASSISPSSVEQYF. DNA of the CDR3: TGTGCCAGTAGTATCTCCCCCTCCAGCGTGGAGCAGTACTTC.

The chain is built from TRBV4-1 and TRBJ2-3, with a possible D match to TRBD1 (6 bases). The V and J ends lost 0 bases and 1 base respectively, with 14 bases between them. Germline CDR1 is MGHRA and CDR2 is YSYEKL. The CDR3 sequence is 17 residues long. DNA for the CDR3: TGCGCCAGCAGCCAAGACCCCGCTTGGGGGCGCACAGATACGCAGTATTTT. The encoded protein is CASSQDPAWGRTDTQYF.

The chain employs TRBV5-1 and TRBJ2-7; TRBD2 agrees at 7 bases. Germline V gives CDR1 SGHRS, CDR2 YFSETQ. Unmatched junction bases numbered 5, after V lost 4 bases and J lost 4 bases. This CDR3 region has 13 residues. The CDR3 region is CASSAAGGYEQYF. CDR3 sequence (DNA): TGCGCCAGCAGCGCGGCCGGGGGGTACGAGCAGTACTTC.

CDR3 residues: CASSPTGPVAANQPQHF. The CDR3, as DNA: TGCGCCAGCAGCCCTACCGGTCCGGTCGCCGCCAATCAGCCCCAGCATTTT. The V gene is TRBV4-1, the J gene TRBJ1-5; D remains unclear. This CDR3 contains 17 residues. Per germline, CDR1 MGHRA and CDR2 YSYEKL. Trimming shortened V by 4 bases and J by 3 bases, and 19 bases separated the two germline ends.

The V gene is TRBV25-1, the J gene TRBJ1-5; D gene uncertain. Per germline, CDR1 MGHDK and CDR2 SYGVNS. The V end lost 3 bases, the J end lost 1 base, and 10 bases lay between the germline ends. The CDR3 contains 15 residues. CDR3 coding DNA: TGTGCCAGCAGTGATGGAGGGTCGAGCAATCAGCCCCAGCATTTT. It translates to CASSDGGSSNQPQHF.

The CDR3 loop is CASSEATRTGLIWAFF. The CDR3 coding sequence is TGTGCCAGCAGTGAAGCTACCCGGACAGGGTTGATATGGGCTTTCTTT. The chain employs TRBV6-1 and TRBJ1-1, with 8 nucleotides matching TRBD1. Germline V gives CDR1 MNHNS, CDR2 SASEGT. This CDR3 spans 16 amino acids. The J segment lost 11 bases and the V segment lost 0 bases, leaving 14 bases of the junction unmatched.

This clone was observed a single time. The chain combines TRBV13 with TRBJ2-7; D is possibly TRBD1 (6 bases). V was clipped by 7 bases and J by 3 bases, with 22 bases between them. Looked up from germline, CDR1 is PRHDT and CDR2 is FYEKMQ (reference sequence). The CDR3 totals 16 residues. CDR3 in amino acids: CASTQGGTRIVYEQYF. Here the CDR3 DNA reads TGTGCCAGCACCCAAGGTGGGACAAGGATTGTCTACGAGCAGTACTTC.

The chain employs TRBV10-3 and TRBJ2-5, with 7 bases identical to TRBD2. The end of the DNA aligns better with TRBJ2-7, so the J call may be wrong. Germline V lookup: CDR1 ENHRY, CDR2 SYGVKD. The length of the CDR3 is 14 residues. The DNA of the CDR3 is TGTGCCATCAGTGAGATAGCTGGGAGGGGCGAGCAGTACTTC. Protein sequence: CAISEIAGRGEQYF.

This sequence joins TRBV11-2 and TRBJ2-5; a weak D match, TRBD1 (7 bases). The CDR3 length is 15 residues. From germline, CDR1 is SGHAT and CDR2 FQNNGV. V was clipped by 3 bases and J by 2 bases, with 13 bases between them. CDR3 DNA sequence: TGTGCCAGCAGCTTCCCATCAGGGGGGCAAGAGACCCAGTACTTC. This sequence encodes CASSFPSGGQETQYF.

In its sample, this clone was seen once. CDR3 sequence: CASSGLMSSYNEQFF. In DNA, the CDR3 is TGTGCCAGCAGCGGTCTAATGAGCTCCTACAATGAGCAGTTCTTC. The chain uses TRBV28 and TRBJ2-1; D call uncertain. The CDR3 loop spans 15 amino acids. Trimming removed 6 bases at V and 0 bases at J, with 12 bases between. CDR1 is MDHEN and CDR2 is SYDVKM in the germline V gene.